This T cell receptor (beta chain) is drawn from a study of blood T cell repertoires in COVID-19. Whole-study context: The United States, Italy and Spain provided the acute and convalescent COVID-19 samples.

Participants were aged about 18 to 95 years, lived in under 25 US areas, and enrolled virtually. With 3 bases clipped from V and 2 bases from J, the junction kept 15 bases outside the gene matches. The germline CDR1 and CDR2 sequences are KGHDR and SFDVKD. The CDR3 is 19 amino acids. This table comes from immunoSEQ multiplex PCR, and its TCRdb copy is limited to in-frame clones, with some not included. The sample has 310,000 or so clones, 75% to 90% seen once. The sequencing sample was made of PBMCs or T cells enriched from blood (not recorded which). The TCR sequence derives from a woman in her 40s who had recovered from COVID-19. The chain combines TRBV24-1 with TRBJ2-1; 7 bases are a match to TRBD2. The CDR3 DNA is TGTGCCACCAGTGATCGGGGGACTACAAAGCACTTTACCTACAATGAGCAGTTCTTC. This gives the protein CATSDRGTTKHFTYNEQFF.